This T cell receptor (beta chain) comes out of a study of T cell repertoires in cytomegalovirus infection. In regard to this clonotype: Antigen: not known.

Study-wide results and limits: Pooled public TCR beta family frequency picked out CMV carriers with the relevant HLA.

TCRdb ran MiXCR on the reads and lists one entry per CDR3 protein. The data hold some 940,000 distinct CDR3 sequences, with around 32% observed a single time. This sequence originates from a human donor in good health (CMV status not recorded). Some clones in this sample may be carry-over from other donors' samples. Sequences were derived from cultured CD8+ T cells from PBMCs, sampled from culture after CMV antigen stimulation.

CDR3 loop: CATNRAPNQPQHF. CDR3 nucleotides: TGTGCCACCAATAGGGCACCCAATCAGCCCCAGCATTTT. The chain is built from TRBV15 and TRBJ1-5; D is undetermined. Trimming left V 7 bases short and J 3 bases short, with 10 bases between. This CDR3 has 13 amino acids. CDR1 and CDR2 (germline): LNHNV, YYDKDF (reference sequence).